The present TCR beta chain was sequenced within a study of T-cell memory formation after mild COVID-19. Study-level findings and limits: The second-wave clones peaking on day 37 were not confirmed as SARS-CoV-2-specific.

Germline CDR1 reads MGHRA; CDR2 reads YSYEKL. The CDR3 covers 16 residues. Trimming took 5 bases from V and 11 from J, leaving 22 bases between them. About this clonotype itself: The antigen is undetermined.

5'RACE primed at constant segments yielded TCR alpha and TCR beta cDNA libraries bearing sample barcodes and UMIs. MiXCR was run by TCRdb on the 5' RACE reads, yielding one entry per CDR3 protein. The sample shows more than 350,000 distinct CDR3 sequences, under 25% of them seen only once. The receptor was isolated from an adult woman who had mild COVID-19 (a few samples of this study predate the infection). Cell type and time point are not known. The source material was PBMCs or a T cell subset sorted from them (not recorded which). The chain carries TRBV4-1 and TRBJ1-6; maybe TRBD1 (6 bases). The CDR3 DNA sequence: TGCGCCAGCAGCTACGTCCTCCGGGACACCTCTGCACCCCTCCACTTT. Amino acid sequence: CASSYVLRDTSAPLHF.